These T cell receptor beta chains were read from a single sample in a study of blood T cell repertoires in COVID-19. Sequencing used immunoSEQ multiplex PCR; TCRdb keeps in-frame clones, though not all of them. The repertoire holds some 140,000 clones, with about 90% as singletons. The sample was peripheral blood. Receptors were obtained from a man aged 45-60 years with acute or convalescent COVID-19. Each CDR3 is given with its conserved first and last residue. A D gene is named only where the DNA matches it firmly. Part of the rows lack a size; the others show once, few, many or a class for expanded clones.

size: .; D: .; V: TRBV28; J: TRBJ1-4; CDR3: CASSTLRGANEKLFF; DNA: TGTGCCAGCAGCACCCTCAGGGGTGCTAATGAAAAACTGTTTTTT
size: .; D: .; V: TRBV19; J: TRBJ2-5; CDR3: CASSIGGNPLETQYF; DNA: TGTGCCAGTAGTATAGGCGGGAACCCCCTAGAGACCCAGTACTTC
size: .; D: TRBD1; V: TRBV5-4; J: TRBJ1-2; CDR3: CASSEGQGSGYTF; DNA: TGTGCCAGCAGCGAGGGACAGGGTTCAGGCTACACCTTC
size: few; D: TRBD1; V: TRBV25-1; J: TRBJ1-1; CDR3: CASSGGTGRLLRTEAFF; DNA: TGTGCCAGCAGTGGTGGGACAGGGAGGCTTTTACGGACTGAAGCTTTCTTT
size: once; D: TRBD1; V: TRBV11-2; J: TRBJ2-7; CDR3: CASSWAGQAYEQYF; DNA: TGTGCCAGCAGCTGGGCCGGACAGGCCTACGAGCAGTACTTC
size: .; D: TRBD2; V: TRBV7-9; J: TRBJ2-2; CDR3: CASTSGGASSRELFF; DNA: TGTGCCAGCACTAGCGGGGGGGCCTCAAGTCGGGAGCTGTTTTTT
size: .; D: .; V: TRBV6-1; J: TRBJ1-2; CDR3: CASSEVRGAYYGYTF; DNA: TGTGCCAGCAGTGAAGTGCGGGGGGCGTACTATGGCTACACCTTC
size: .; D: .; V: TRBV7-9; J: TRBJ2-1; CDR3: CASSQSSASYNEQFF; DNA: TGTGCCAGCAGCCAAAGCAGCGCCTCCTACAATGAGCAGTTCTTC
size: .; D: .; V: TRBV6-5; J: TRBJ1-6; CDR3: CASSYSSWQGSSPLHF; DNA: TGTGCCAGCAGTTACTCGAGTTGGCAGGGCAGTTCACCCCTCCACTTT
size: once; D: TRBD1; V: TRBV2; J: TRBJ2-7; CDR3: CASSGTGGAYEQYF; DNA: TGTGCCAGCAGTGGGACAGGGGGTGCCTACGAGCAGTACTTC
size: .; D: .; V: TRBV27; J: TRBJ2-7; CDR3: CASSLRTTTHEQYF; DNA: TGTGCCAGCAGTTTGCGGACTACCACCCACGAGCAGTACTTC
size: .; D: TRBD1; V: TRBV18; J: TRBJ2-7; CDR3: CASSLIRTGATYEQYF; DNA: TGTGCCAGCTCCCTCATACGGACAGGGGCAACCTACGAGCAGTACTTC
size: .; D: .; V: TRBV28; J: TRBJ1-1; CDR3: CASSAQGGTEAFF; DNA: TGTGCCAGCAGTGCGCAGGGAGGGACTGAAGCTTTCTTT
size: .; D: .; V: TRBV18; J: TRBJ1-4; CDR3: CASSPWRETNEKLFF; DNA: TGTGCCAGCTCACCATGGAGGGAGACTAATGAAAAACTGTTTTTT
size: .; D: .; V: TRBV30; J: TRBJ1-3; CDR3: CAWSAVGRGSIPGTIYF; DNA: TGTGCCTGGAGTGCCGTGGGCAGGGGCTCAATCCCGGGCACCATATATTTT
size: .; D: TRBD1; V: TRBV5-1; J: TRBJ1-4; CDR3: CASTIEGAPNEKLFF; DNA: TGCGCCAGCACCATCGAGGGGGCGCCGAATGAAAAACTGTTTTTT
size: few; D: .; V: TRBV27; J: TRBJ2-7; CDR3: CASSAAGKSIYEQYF; DNA: TGTGCCAGCAGTGCCGCGGGGAAATCAATCTACGAGCAGTACTTC
size: .; D: .; V: TRBV9; J: TRBJ1-1; CDR3: CASSMRVNTEAFF; DNA: TGTGCCAGCAGCATGCGTGTGAACACTGAAGCTTTCTTT
size: .; D: TRBD2; V: TRBV6-5; J: TRBJ2-3; CDR3: CASSYGLAGVDTQYF; DNA: TGTGCCAGCAGTTACGGGCTAGCGGGAGTAGATACGCAGTATTTT
size: .; D: .; V: TRBV5-4; J: TRBJ2-7; CDR3: CASSFGIGAPSEQYF; DNA: TGTGCCAGCAGCTTTGGGATTGGGGCCCCGTCGGAGCAGTACTTC
size: many; D: .; V: TRBV12-3/TRBV12-4; J: TRBJ1-1; CDR3: CASSLGHSLLAFF; DNA: TGTGCCAGCAGTCTCGGACATTCGTTGTTAGCTTTCTTT
size: .; D: TRBD2; V: TRBV4-1; J: TRBJ2-1; CDR3: CASSQEGTSGVFHNEQFF; DNA: TGCGCCAGCAGCCAAGAGGGGACTAGCGGAGTATTCCACAATGAGCAGTTCTTC
size: .; D: .; V: TRBV6-6; J: TRBJ2-7; CDR3: CASGRSSYEQYF; DNA: TGTGCCAGCGGCCGGAGCTCCTACGAGCAGTACTTC
size: few; D: .; V: TRBV19; J: TRBJ2-4; CDR3: CASGKSLAVAKNIQYF; DNA: TGTGCCAGTGGTAAGTCTTTAGCGGTAGCCAAAAACATTCAGTACTTC
size: .; D: .; V: TRBV19; J: TRBJ1-5; CDR3: CASSIRRQVQPQHF; DNA: TGTGCCAGTAGTATTCGGAGACAGGTTCAGCCCCAGCATTTT
size: once; D: .; V: TRBV11-2; J: TRBJ1-1; CDR3: CASSNQKEAFF; DNA: TGTGCCAGCAGCAATCAAAAAGAAGCTTTCTTT
size: .; D: .; V: TRBV3-1/TRBV3-2; J: TRBJ2-3; CDR3: CASSQDSGRPGTDTQYF; DNA: TGTGCCAGCAGCCAAGATTCCGGCAGGCCCGGCACAGATACGCAGTATTTT
size: .; D: TRBD1; V: TRBV10-3; J: TRBJ1-2; CDR3: CAISREGAEYGYTF; DNA: TGTGCCATCAGTCGGGAGGGGGCCGAGTATGGCTACACCTTC
size: .; D: .; V: TRBV28; J: TRBJ2-5; CDR3: CASRNVQGSETQYF; DNA: TGTGCCAGCAGAAACGTACAGGGTTCAGAGACCCAGTACTTC
size: once; D: .; V: TRBV10-3; J: TRBJ1-1; CDR3: CAIRDSVNTEAFF; DNA: TGTGCCATCAGGGACAGCGTGAACACTGAAGCTTTCTTT
size: .; D: .; V: TRBV28; J: TRBJ1-2; CDR3: CASSFRRGIYGYTF; DNA: TGTGCCAGCAGTTTCAGACGGGGTATCTATGGCTACACCTTC
size: .; D: .; V: TRBV3-1/TRBV3-2; J: TRBJ2-3; CDR3: CASSPYLSGTSTDTQYF; DNA: TGTGCCAGCAGCCCCTACCTATCAGGTACTAGCACAGATACGCAGTATTTT
size: .; D: TRBD1; V: TRBV3-1/TRBV3-2; J: TRBJ1-3; CDR3: CASTGRRGLANTIYF; DNA: TGTGCCAGCACGGGCAGAAGGGGGCTCGCAAACACCATATATTTT
size: once; D: .; V: TRBV18; J: TRBJ1-5; CDR3: CASRTVDQPQHF; DNA: TGTGCCAGCCGGACAGTCGATCAGCCCCAGCATTTT
size: .; D: .; V: TRBV3-1/TRBV3-2; J: TRBJ1-6; CDR3: CASSQQGPLHF; DNA: TGTGCCAGCAGCCAACAGGGACCCCTCCACTTT
size: .; D: .; V: TRBV3-1/TRBV3-2; J: TRBJ2-1; CDR3: CASSQKRTAWDEQFF; DNA: TGTGCCAGCAGCCAAAAGCGGACAGCCTGGGATGAGCAGTTCTTC
size: .; D: TRBD1; V: TRBV7-2; J: TRBJ2-3; CDR3: CASSLLQGGTDTQYF; DNA: TGTGCCAGCAGCTTGCTCCAGGGGGGCACAGATACGCAGTATTTT
size: .; D: .; V: TRBV27; J: TRBJ2-7; CDR3: CASSLTDPTYEQYF; DNA: TGTGCCAGCAGTTTAACAGATCCAACCTACGAGCAGTACTTC
size: .; D: .; V: TRBV6-2/TRBV6-3; J: TRBJ1-5; CDR3: CASSYSGISNQPQHF; DNA: TGTGCCAGCAGTTATTCCGGTATTAGCAATCAGCCCCAGCATTTT
size: once; D: .; V: TRBV2; J: TRBJ1-1; CDR3: CASRSGLPINTEAFF; DNA: TGTGCCAGCAGGTCGGGACTTCCAATCAACACTGAAGCTTTCTTT
size: .; D: .; V: TRBV29-1; J: TRBJ2-3; CDR3: CSVGGHTDTQYF; DNA: TGCAGCGTTGGCGGACACACAGATACGCAGTATTTT
size: .; D: .; V: TRBV20-1; J: TRBJ1-2; CDR3: CSASRERYTF; DNA: TGCAGTGCTAGTAGGGAGCGCTACACCTTC
size: once; D: .; V: TRBV4-2; J: TRBJ2-1; CDR3: CASSQAQGGVIEQFF; DNA: TGTGCCAGCAGCCAAGCCCAAGGAGGGGTGATTGAGCAGTTCTTC
size: .; D: TRBD2; V: TRBV28; J: TRBJ2-5; CDR3: CASSSITSGQKGETQYF; DNA: TGTGCCAGCAGTTCAATCACTAGCGGACAAAAGGGAGAGACCCAGTACTTC
size: .; D: .; V: TRBV6-2/TRBV6-3; J: TRBJ1-5; CDR3: CASSSVLSQPQHF; DNA: TGTGCCAGCAGTTCTGTATTGTCTCAGCCCCAGCATTTT